The TCR beta chain described here comes from a study of blood T cell repertoires in COVID-19. The germline CDR1 and CDR2 sequences are LNHDA and SQIVND (reference sequence). Trimming took 1 base from V and 3 from J, leaving 10 bases between them. The CDR3 extends over 15 amino acids. Assay used: immunoSEQ multiplex PCR; TCRdb lists only in-frame clones, some missing. The sample includes over 450,000 clones, about 88% of them seen just once. The receptor's source is a man between 18 and 29 years old with COVID-19, enrolled during active disease. The sample was peripheral blood. The chain combines TRBV19 with TRBJ1-5; D might be TRBD1 (5 bases). CDR3 sequence (DNA): TGTGCCAGTAGTATAGGTCGCAGGGACAATCAGCCCCAGCATTTT. It codes for CASSIGRRDNQPQHF.